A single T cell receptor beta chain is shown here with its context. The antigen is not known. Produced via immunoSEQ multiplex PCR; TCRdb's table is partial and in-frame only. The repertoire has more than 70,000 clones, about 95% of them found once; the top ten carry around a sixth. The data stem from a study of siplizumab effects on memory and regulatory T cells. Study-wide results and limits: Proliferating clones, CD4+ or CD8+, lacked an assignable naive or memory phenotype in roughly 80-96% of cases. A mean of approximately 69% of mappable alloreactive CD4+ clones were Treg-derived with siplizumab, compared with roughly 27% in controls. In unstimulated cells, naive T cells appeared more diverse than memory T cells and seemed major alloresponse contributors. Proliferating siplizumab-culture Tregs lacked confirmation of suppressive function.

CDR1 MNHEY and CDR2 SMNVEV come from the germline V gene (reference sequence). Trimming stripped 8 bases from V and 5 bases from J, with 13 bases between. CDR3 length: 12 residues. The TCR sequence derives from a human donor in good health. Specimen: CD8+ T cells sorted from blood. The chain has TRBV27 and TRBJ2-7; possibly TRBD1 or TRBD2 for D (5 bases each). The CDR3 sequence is CASGWGIHEQYF. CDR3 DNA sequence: TGTGCCAGCGGGTGGGGGATCCACGAGCAGTACTTC.